The sample holds one count of the clone carrying this TCR beta chain. Categorization into cohorts depended on clinical history that participants reported. The study counted Cohort 3 donors as recovered given two negative PCRs, clearance, or symptom resolution. In the original processing: Using reference gene primer amplification, nucleated cell counts were estimated. Method: immunoSEQ multiplex PCR; TCRdb's copy keeps in-frame clones and lacks some. V and J calls and clone size are given by that table; D and trimming were obtained from the DNA. This sample carries just over 300,000 clones, 89% of them seen once, and the ten largest clones take 9.5%. The CDR3 has 15 residues. Germline CDR1 SGHRS, CDR2 YFSETQ. V lost 3 bases, J lost 3 bases, and 14 bases lay in between. This sample was included in a study of blood T cell repertoires in COVID-19. Across the study: COVID-19 samples, acute and convalescent, were from the United States, Italy and Spain.

The rearrangement uses TRBV5-1 and TRBJ2-3; D ambiguous. The source material was PBMCs or T cells enriched from blood (not recorded which). The receptor was derived from a woman in her forties who had recovered from COVID-19. CDR3: CASSSRDPRTDTQYF. CDR3 nucleotides: TGCGCCAGCAGCTCCCGCGACCCGCGGACAGATACGCAGTATTTT.